This T cell receptor beta chain was captured by sequencing in a study of TET2 disruption in CD19-targeted CAR T cells (dated by TCRdb to the late 2010s). Broadly, across the study: No additional inclusion criteria were applied, and the number of samples was determined by the original clinical trial design and by sample availability. The paper's findings and limits, for the study overall: Conclusions about the CAR T cells of the patient were based on extensive analysis of a single subject.

The label giving this sample's treatment or condition can be read as: autologous CTL019 cells: CD19 CAR with 4-1BB and CD3 zeta domains. TCR zeta and 4-1BB costimulatory signaling domains were incorporated into the CD19 CAR. Leukapheresis was used to collect the T cells for CTL019 manufacturing from peripheral blood. The DNeasy Blood and Tissue Kit was used to extract genomic DNA from pre-infusion T cells, peripheral blood, or sorted post-infusion T cells. Deep sequencing of the TCR beta chain was done using the immunoSEQ assay. In the source study's methods: Only productive TCR beta rearrangements were used to calculate clonotype frequencies. This immuneACCESS table, as held by TCRdb, lists in-frame sequences with V and J called but not all clones. Of the missing ones, under half trace to an unresolved V gene in checked studies; the others have no known cause. V, J and clone size were drawn from that table, and D and trimming were deduced from the DNA. The sample's records list around 27,000 clones. The top ten hold 1.5% to 2% of the sample.

Regarding this clone: This clone's antigen is unknown. The read terminates 3 residues before the CDR3 end, so the remaining end is supplied by the germline J gene.

The CDR3 holds 17 amino acids from the cysteine to the phenylalanine. The DNA covers only part of the CDR3, 42 bases in frame from base 1. According to the germline V gene, CDR1 reads MGHRA and CDR2 reads YSYEKL. The chain links TRBV4-1 with TRBJ1-2; 6 matching bases give a weak D call of TRBD1. Material: CD8- CAR+ T cells sorted from cultured blood T cells, obtained for CD19 CAR T cell therapy. The sample's cell subset or site label, decoded: CD8-negative CAR-positive T cells from the infusion product. This TCR was sampled from a man between 70 and 80 years old with chronic lymphocytic leukemia. The part of the CDR3 DNA that was read is TGCGCCAGCAGCCAAGTTGAGCGGGGGGGCGGCGGGGAGACC. This yields the protein CASSQVERGGGGET. The entire CDR3 sequence reads CASSQVERGGGGETYTF.